One sample yielded the 14 T cell receptor beta chains listed below, sequenced in a study of blood T cell repertoires in COVID-19. Data came from immunoSEQ multiplex PCR; TCRdb stores just in-frame clones and leaves some out. Found here are over 85,000 clones, about 72% of them singletons; the top ten hold roughly 10%. Source material: peripheral blood. These receptors were obtained from a man aged 60 to 75 with active or convalescent COVID-19.

The rearrangement links TRBV21-1 to TRBJ1-1; the listed D gene, TRBD1, was not tested against the DNA. TRBV21-1 has pseudogene status. This CDR3 is 15 amino acids long. CDR3 sequence: CASSQRWGLNTEAFF. CDR3 DNA: TGTGCCAGCAGCCAAAGATGGGGGCTAAACACTGAAGCTTTCTTT.

The J gene is TRBJ1-1, the V gene TRBV30; maybe TRBD1 (5 bases). The CDR3 spans 9 residues. Per germline, CDR1 GTSNPN and CDR2 SVGIG (reference sequence). The CDR3 loop is CVLGQEAFF. In DNA, the CDR3 is TGTGTGTTGGGGCAGGAGGCTTTCTTT.

The gene calls are TRBV5-8 and TRBJ2-3; a weak D match, TRBD1 (6 bases). The CDR3 has 16 amino acids. From germline, CDR1 is SGHTS and CDR2 YDEGEE. V was cut by 1 base and J by 2 bases, with 14 bases left in between. CDR3 in DNA: TGTGCCAGCAGCTTGTCCCCCGGGACATCCACAGATACGCAGTATTTT. It codes for CASSLSPGTSTDTQYF.

The CDR3 reads CASSLSGQGYGYTF. Written as DNA, the CDR3 is TGTGCCAGCAGCTTAAGCGGACAGGGGTATGGCTACACCTTC. V is TRBV7-3 and J is TRBJ1-2, with 9 bases matching TRBD1. Germline assignment: CDR1 SGHTA and CDR2 FQGTGA. Unmatched junction bases numbered 2, after V lost 1 base and J lost 5 bases. The CDR3 length is 14 residues.

This chain joins TRBV18 and TRBJ1-2; D is unresolved. The CDR3 length is 14 residues. The V end lost 3 bases, the J end lost 8 bases, and 16 bases lay between the germline ends. Germline assignment: CDR1 KGHSH and CDR2 LQKENI. The CDR3 spells CASSPTNGLPGYTF. The DNA of the CDR3 is TGTGCCAGCTCACCGACCAACGGACTCCCCGGCTACACCTTC.

The chain links TRBV5-6 to TRBJ1-4, with TRBD1 matching 9 bases. This CDR3 has 15 amino acids. Germline V lookup: CDR1 SGHDT, CDR2 YYEEEE. V shed 4 bases, J shed 4 bases, and the junction held 5 bases outside the gene matches. In nucleotides, the CDR3 is TGTGCCAGCAGCACCCGGACAGGGGTTAATGAAAAACTGTTTTTT. Translation gives CASSTRTGVNEKLFF.

J is TRBJ2-1 and V is TRBV29-1; no definite D call. Germline V gene data show CDR1 as SQVTM and CDR2 as ANQGSEA. The CDR3 has 13 residues. V was pared by 1 base and J by 3 bases, with 7 bases between. CDR3 in amino acids: CSVEAEVYNEQFF. DNA for the CDR3: TGCAGCGTTGAAGCTGAGGTCTACAATGAGCAGTTCTTC.

The chain recombines TRBV6-6 with TRBJ1-1; maybe TRBD1 (6 bases). This CDR3 comprises 15 residues. In germline, CDR1 is MNHNY, CDR2 SVGAGI (reference sequence). Trimming removed 5 bases at V and 1 base at J, with 14 bases between. CDR3 in DNA: TGTGCCAGCAGTGCACAGGGTATCGCGAACACTGAAGCTTTCTTT. It encodes CASSAQGIANTEAFF.

The chain couples TRBV4-3 to TRBJ2-1; D possibly corresponds to TRBD2 (6 bases). CDR1 is LGHNA, CDR2 YSLEER, per germline. The V gene lost 0 bases and the J gene lost 5 bases, with 14 bases spanning the gap. The CDR3 has 16 residues. The CDR3, as DNA: TGCGCCAGCAGCCAAGATTTATTAGCGGTCCACAATGAGCAGTTCTTC. Protein sequence: CASSQDLLAVHNEQFF.

The rearrangement joins TRBV10-1 to TRBJ2-2, with 11 bases lining up with TRBD2. The germline V gene encodes CDR1 WNHNN and CDR2 SYGVQD (reference sequence). The CDR3 has 19 amino acids. Trimming removed 0 bases from V and 1 base from J; junction bases left unmatched: 7. The CDR3 DNA reads as TGCGCCAGCAGTGAGTCGGGGCTAGCGGGAGGACAGAACACCGGGGAGCTGTTTTTT. This gives the protein CASSESGLAGGQNTGELFF.

V and J are TRBV19 and TRBJ1-4; TRBD1 matches 11 bases. CDR1 LNHDA and CDR2 SQIVND come from the germline V gene (reference sequence). Trimming removed 8 bases from V and 0 bases from J; junction bases left unmatched: 5. The CDR3 extends over 16 amino acids. CDR3 coding DNA: TGTGCCAGTCGCCGGGACAGGGGGGCAACTAATGAAAAACTGTTTTTT. It codes for CASRRDRGATNEKLFF.

V gene TRBV5-5 combines with J gene TRBJ2-1; 10 nucleotides match TRBD1. Germline V gene data show CDR1 as SGHKS and CDR2 as YYEKEE (reference sequence). The V gene end was trimmed by 0 bases and the J gene end by 2 bases; junction bases not matched to a gene: 5. This CDR3 has 17 amino acids. The CDR3 nucleotides read TGTGCCAGCAGCTTGGAGGGACAGGGGAGTACCTACAATGAGCAGTTCTTC. This sequence encodes CASSLEGQGSTYNEQFF.

CDR3 amino acids: CASSPGTSGRKGGEQFF. CDR3 DNA: TGTGCCAGCTCACCCGGGACTAGCGGGAGAAAAGGGGGTGAGCAGTTCTTC. The chain links TRBV18 to TRBJ2-1; 14 bases fit TRBD2. CDR1 is KGHSH, CDR2 LQKENI, per germline. V was pared by 3 bases and J by 9 bases, with 10 bases of the junction left unmatched. The CDR3 runs to 17 residues. The full variable domain, completed using reference TRBV18 and TRBJ2-1, is NAGVMQNPRHLVRRRGQEARLRCSPMKGHSHVYWYRQLPEEGLKFMVYLQKENIIDESGMPKERFSAEFPKEGPSILRIQQVVRGDSAAYFCASSPGTSGRKGGEQFFGPGTRLTVL.

This chain connects TRBV29-1 to TRBJ2-7; D is unresolved. Germline loops: CDR1 SQVTM, CDR2 ANQGSEA. This CDR3 spans 14 amino acids. Trimming took off 4 bases at V and 3 bases at J, with 16 bases between the two ends. CDR3 sequence: CSVAVQKKDYEQYF. CDR3 sequence (DNA): TGCAGCGTTGCGGTCCAAAAGAAAGACTACGAGCAGTACTTC.